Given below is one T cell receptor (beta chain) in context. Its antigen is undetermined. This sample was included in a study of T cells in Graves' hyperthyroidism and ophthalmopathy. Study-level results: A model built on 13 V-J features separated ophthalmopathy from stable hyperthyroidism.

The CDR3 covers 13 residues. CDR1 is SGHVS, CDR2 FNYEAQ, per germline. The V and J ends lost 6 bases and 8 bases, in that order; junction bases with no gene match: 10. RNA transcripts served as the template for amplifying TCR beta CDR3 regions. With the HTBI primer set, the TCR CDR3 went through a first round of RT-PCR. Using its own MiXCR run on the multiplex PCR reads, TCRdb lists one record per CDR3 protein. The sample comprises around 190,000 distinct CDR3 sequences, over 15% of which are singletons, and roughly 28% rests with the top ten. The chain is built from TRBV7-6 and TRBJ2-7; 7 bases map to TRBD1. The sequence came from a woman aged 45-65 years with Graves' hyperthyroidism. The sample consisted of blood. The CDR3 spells CASSPGQTMKQYF. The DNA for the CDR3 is TGTGCCAGCAGTCCGGGACAGACTATGAAGCAGTACTTC.